Following are 14 T cell receptor beta chains from one sample sequenced in a study of cytomegalovirus exposure and HLA in healthy donors. Assay used: immunoSEQ multiplex PCR; TCRdb lists only in-frame clones, some missing. Of about 74,000 clones detected, 85% to 95% appear once; the ten largest clones hold approximately 1.5%. Sequenced material: PBMCs. The receptor set was obtained from a man younger than 30 in good health and CMV-seropositive.

This rearrangement joins TRBV6-1 to TRBJ2-7, with D possibly matching TRBD2 (6 bases). Germline CDR1 MNHNS, CDR2 SASEGT. This CDR3 is built from 13 residues. Trimming took off 8 bases at V and 6 bases at J, with 17 bases between the two ends. CDR3 sequence: CASAADGGREQYF. The CDR3 DNA reads TGTGCCAGCGCAGCAGACGGAGGGCGCGAGCAGTACTTC.

This chain links TRBV12-5 with TRBJ1-2, with D perhaps matching TRBD1 (5 bases). The CDR3 runs to 17 residues. Trimming shortened V by 3 bases and J by 3 bases, and 20 bases separated the two germline ends. Germline assignment: CDR1 LGHNT and CDR2 FRNRAP. CDR3 amino acids: CASGFYLWTKGDYGYTF. The CDR3 nucleotides are TGTGCTAGTGGTTTTTATCTCTGGACAAAAGGAGACTATGGCTACACCTTC.

The V call is TRBV5-1, the J call TRBJ2-1; 7 nucleotides agree with TRBD2. CDR3 length: 17 residues. Germline V lookup: CDR1 SGHRS, CDR2 YFSETQ. J gave up 8 bases and V 1 base, and 15 bases lay outside the gene matches. Here the CDR3 DNA reads TGCGCCAGCAGCTTGAGTCGCGGGAGAGAATTTTTAGATGAGCAGTTCTTC. Its protein is CASSLSRGREFLDEQFF.

Written as DNA, the CDR3 is TGTGCCAGCAGCTTAACGGGTCCGGGGGAGCAGTTCTTC. It translates to CASSLTGPGEQFF. The chain links TRBV7-3 to TRBJ2-1; D possibly corresponds to TRBD2 (5 bases). Trimming took off 0 bases at V and 10 bases at J, with 10 bases between the two ends. The CDR3 contains 13 residues. Germline-derived CDR1 and CDR2 are SGHTA and FQGTGA.

The J gene is TRBJ2-1, the V gene TRBV5-1, with 7 bases aligning to TRBD1. The V and J ends lost 4 bases and 6 bases, in that order; junction bases with no gene match: 10. The germline V gene has CDR1 SGHRS and CDR2 YFSETQ. The CDR3 runs to 15 residues. CDR3 sequence (DNA): TGCGCCAGCAGCCCCCCAGGACAGGTTGGCAATGAGCAGTTCTTC. Residues: CASSPPGQVGNEQFF.

This rearrangement joins TRBV4-1 to TRBJ1-1; D not resolved. Germline V gene sequence: CDR1 MGHRA, CDR2 YSYEKL. Trimming pared 1 base from V and 0 bases from J, leaving 9 bases between. The CDR3 runs 15 residues. The CDR3 reads CASSQVRSMNTEAFF. The CDR3 DNA reads as TGCGCCAGCAGCCAAGTGCGGAGCATGAACACTGAAGCTTTCTTT.

The chain combines TRBV27 with TRBJ2-7; 10 bases are a match to TRBD2. This CDR3 comprises 15 residues. Trimming removed 7 bases from V and 2 bases from J; junction bases left unmatched: 8. The V gene's germline CDR1 is MNHEY and CDR2 SMNVEV (reference sequence). This chain's CDR3 is CASNKRLAGTYEQYF. DNA for the CDR3: TGTGCCAGCAACAAACGACTAGCGGGTACCTACGAGCAGTACTTC.

V usage is TRBV30 and J usage is TRBJ1-4; TRBD1 matches at 7 bases. The germline CDR1 and CDR2 sequences are GTSNPN and SVGIG (reference sequence). V was pared by 0 bases and J by 7 bases, with 8 bases of the junction left unmatched. The CDR3 totals 15 residues. CDR3 nucleotides: TGTGCCTGGAGTGTACCAGGGGGGTGGGGTGAAAAACTGTTTTTT. Translation gives CAWSVPGGWGEKLFF.

The genes are TRBV7-9 and TRBJ2-1; 12 bases fit TRBD2. CDR1 and CDR2 from the germline V gene are SEHNR and FQNEAQ (reference sequence). Trimming at V came to 5 bases and at J to 4 bases, leaving 3 bases not matched to a gene. The CDR3 sequence is 15 residues long. The CDR3 reads CASSPTSGSYNEQFF. The CDR3 DNA is TGTGCCAGCAGCCCGACTAGCGGGAGTTACAATGAGCAGTTCTTC.

The chain links TRBV5-1 to TRBJ2-7; D may be TRBD2 (5 bases). Between the trimmed V and J ends, which lost 0 bases and 1 base, there was a span of 8 bases. CDR3 length equals 14 residues. The germline CDR1 and CDR2 sequences are SGHRS and YFSETQ. The CDR3 region is CASSLAGSSYEQYF. In DNA form, the CDR3 reads TGCGCCAGCAGCTTGGCGGGGAGTTCCTACGAGCAGTACTTC.

This sequence joins TRBV5-4 and TRBJ2-3; TRBD2 matches 7 bases. Germline V CDR1 and CDR2: SGHNT, YYREEE (reference sequence). CDR3 size: 18 residues. The junction had 16 bases not matched to a gene; V was cut back by 4 bases and J by 2 bases. CDR3 loop: CASSRDGSGVIDTDTQYF. As DNA, the CDR3 is TGTGCCAGCAGCCGAGACGGAAGCGGGGTAATCGACACAGATACGCAGTATTTT.

The V and J genes are TRBV29-1 and TRBJ2-1; a weak D match, TRBD2 (6 bases). V was pared by 6 bases and J by 5 bases, with 20 bases between. The CDR3 has 15 residues. In germline, CDR1 is SQVTM, CDR2 ANQGSEA. In DNA, the CDR3 is TGCAGCGTAGGGGTCGGACTACAGTTAAACAATGAGCAGTTCTTC. Protein product: CSVGVGLQLNNEQFF.

Only one count was recorded for this clone. CDR3 in DNA: TGTGCCAGCAGCTTCGGACAGGGAGCTAACTATGGCTACACCTTC. Encoded protein: CASSFGQGANYGYTF. This chain joins TRBV2 and TRBJ1-2; 8 positions match TRBD1. Germline V gives CDR1 SNHLY, CDR2 FYNNEI. The V segment lost 6 bases and the J segment 0 bases; nucleotides outside the gene matches: 6. The CDR3 length is 15 residues.

This clone was observed a handful of times. The chain uses TRBV6-1 and TRBJ2-1; no definite D call. This CDR3 spans 13 amino acids. Trimming shortened V by 5 bases and J by 10 bases, and 15 bases separated the two germline ends. Per germline, CDR1 MNHNS and CDR2 SASEGT. Here the CDR3 reads CASSPPPHIEQFF. CDR3 in DNA: TGTGCCAGCAGTCCCCCGCCCCACATCGAGCAGTTCTTC.